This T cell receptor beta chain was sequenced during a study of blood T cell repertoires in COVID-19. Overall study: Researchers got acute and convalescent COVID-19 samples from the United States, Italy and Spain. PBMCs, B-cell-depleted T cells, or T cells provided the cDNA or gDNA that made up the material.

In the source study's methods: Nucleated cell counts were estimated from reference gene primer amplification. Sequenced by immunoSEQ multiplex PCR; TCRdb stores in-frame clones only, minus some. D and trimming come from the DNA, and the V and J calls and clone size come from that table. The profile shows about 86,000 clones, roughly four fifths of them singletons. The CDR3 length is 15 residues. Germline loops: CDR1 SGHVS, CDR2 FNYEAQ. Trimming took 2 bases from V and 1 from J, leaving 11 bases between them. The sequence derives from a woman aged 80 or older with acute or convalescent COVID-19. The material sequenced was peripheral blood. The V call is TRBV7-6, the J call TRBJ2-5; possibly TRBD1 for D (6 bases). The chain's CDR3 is CASSLTRTAQETQYF. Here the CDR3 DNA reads TGTGCCAGCAGCTTAACCAGGACAGCCCAAGAGACCCAGTACTTC.